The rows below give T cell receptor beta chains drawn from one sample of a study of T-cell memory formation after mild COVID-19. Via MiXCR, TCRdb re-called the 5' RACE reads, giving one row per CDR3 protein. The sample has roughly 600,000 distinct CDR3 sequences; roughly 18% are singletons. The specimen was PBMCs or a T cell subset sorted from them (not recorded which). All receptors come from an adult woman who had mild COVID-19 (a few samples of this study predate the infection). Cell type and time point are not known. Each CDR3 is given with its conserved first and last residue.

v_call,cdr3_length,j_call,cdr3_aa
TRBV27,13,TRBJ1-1,CASSLAGALKAFF
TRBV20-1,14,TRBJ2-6,CSAPAYPGANVLTF
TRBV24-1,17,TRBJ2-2,CATSDFRLAGKTGELFF
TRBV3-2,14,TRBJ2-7,CASSTTGDAHEQYF
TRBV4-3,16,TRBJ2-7,CASSRGLAGRSYEQYF
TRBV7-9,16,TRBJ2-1,CASRAAGGPSYNEQFF
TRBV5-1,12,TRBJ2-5,CASSRAGETQYF
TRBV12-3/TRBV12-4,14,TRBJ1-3,CASSLSLSGNTIYF
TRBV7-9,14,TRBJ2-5,CASSSAGGQETQYF
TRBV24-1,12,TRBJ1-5,CATSDSNQPQHF
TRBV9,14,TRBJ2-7,CASSAPAQGNEQYF
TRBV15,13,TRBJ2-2,CATSRDRTRELFF
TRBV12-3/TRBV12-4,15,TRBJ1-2,CASSLISLANYGYTF
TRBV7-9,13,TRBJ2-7,CASSLSETYEQYF
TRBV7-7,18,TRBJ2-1,CASSLVGGSGRSYNEQFF
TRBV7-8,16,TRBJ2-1,CASSRQGVSSYNEQFF
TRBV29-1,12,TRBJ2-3,CSVEGDEDTQYF
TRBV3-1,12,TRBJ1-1,CASSPEAGRAFF
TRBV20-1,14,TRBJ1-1,CSAVRTGSKAEAFF
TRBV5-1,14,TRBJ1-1,CASSPTIGDTEAFF
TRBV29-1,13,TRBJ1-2,CSVDHGGGNGYTF
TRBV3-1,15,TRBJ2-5,CASSHPSGTQETQYF
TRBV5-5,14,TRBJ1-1,CASSLYTGRPEAFF
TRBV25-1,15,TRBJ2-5,CASSELRARVITQYF
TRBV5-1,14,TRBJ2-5,CASSSGQTQETQYF
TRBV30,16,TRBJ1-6,CAWKLSGGGANSPLHF
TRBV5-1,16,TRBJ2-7,CASSLYGRGAHYEQYF
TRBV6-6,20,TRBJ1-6,CASSFPSDRGLFWYNSPLHF
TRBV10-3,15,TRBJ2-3,CAISDSGGATDTQYF
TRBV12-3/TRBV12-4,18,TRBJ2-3,CASSPGPGLAGGQDTQYF
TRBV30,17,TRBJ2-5,CAWSVQWGVEYQETQYF